These 15 T cell receptor beta chains originate from one sample sequenced in a study of response to subunit inactivated influenza vaccine (dated by TCRdb to between 2017 and 2018). The library came from RT-PCR. Sequencing used an Illumina HiSeq 2500. The public reads were reprocessed in TCRdb via fastp at Q25 and MiXCR, keeping in-frame beta chains. Rows with a matching CDR3 protein are joined into one entry that keeps the most common DNA and genes. Across this sample there are around 520,000 distinct CDR3 sequences, with about 25% seen only once. The ten largest clones capture 1.5% to 2% of the sample. Source: CD4+ T cells sorted from PBMCs, taken more than 4 days after vaccination. The receptors here all came from a man over 45 who received an inactivated influenza vaccine. Donor details come from another sample of the same person, matched by shared clones.

This clonotype was seen only a few times. The rearrangement joins TRBV5-1 to TRBJ2-7, with D hard to call. This CDR3 spans 15 amino acids. Germline-derived CDR1 and CDR2 are SGHRS and YFSETQ. Trimming took off 3 bases at V and 4 bases at J, with 17 bases between the two ends. The CDR3 is CASSYDIPSPYEQYF. DNA of the CDR3: TGCGCCAGCAGCTACGACATCCCGTCGCCTTACGAGCAGTACTTC.

The chain has TRBV29-1 and TRBJ2-5; possible D gene TRBD2, 5 bases. V lost 3 bases and J lost 5, with 16 bases in between. The germline gives CDR1 SQVTM, CDR2 ANQGSEA. CDR3 length: 14 residues. The CDR3 DNA sequence: TGCAGCGTTGATTCCAGCACTCGGAGGGAGACCCAGTACTTC. It codes for CSVDSSTRRETQYF.

The rearrangement uses TRBV9 and TRBJ1-4, with no clear D. The CDR3 covers 17 residues. The ends were cut back, 2 bases at V and 8 bases at J, with 22 bases in the middle. Germline CDR1 is SGDLS and CDR2 is YYNGEE. The CDR3 DNA is TGTGCCAGCAGCGTCTCGGCTTCGTTGGCCGGATACGAAAAACTGTTTTTT. Amino acids: CASSVSASLAGYEKLFF.

This clonotype came up a few times. J is TRBJ2-3 and V is TRBV29-1; TRBD2 might be the D (6 bases). CDR1 is SQVTM and CDR2 is ANQGSEA in the germline V gene. The CDR3 spans 13 residues. V was trimmed by 7 bases and J by 4 bases, leaving 15 bases between them. This CDR3 reads CSGVRGRADTQYF. DNA for the CDR3: TGCAGCGGAGTGCGGGGCCGCGCAGATACGCAGTATTTT.

This clonotype was seen a few times. V usage is TRBV18 and J usage is TRBJ2-7, with D unclear. The ends were cut back, 0 bases at V and 3 bases at J, with 6 bases in the middle. CDR1 is KGHSH, CDR2 LQKENI, per germline. CDR3 size: 13 residues. The CDR3 DNA reads TGTGCCAGCTCACCACCTGCACACTACGAGCAGTACTTC. Protein sequence: CASSPPAHYEQYF.

This clonotype was observed a few times. CDR3 coding DNA: TGTGCCACCAGCAGACCTGAACAGGGGCTGGGCACCGGGGAGCTGTTTTTT. It yields the protein CATSRPEQGLGTGELFF. The chain combines TRBV15 with TRBJ2-2; 7 nucleotides agree with TRBD1. Germline V gene data show CDR1 as LNHNV and CDR2 as YYDKDF (reference sequence). Trimming took 2 bases from V and 4 from J; bases not matched to a gene: 10. CDR3 length: 17 residues.

The genes are TRBV5-1 and TRBJ2-7; 8 bases match TRBD1. Germline loops: CDR1 SGHRS, CDR2 YFSETQ. After removal of 3 bases from V and 2 bases from J, the junction contained 4 bases not matched to a gene. This CDR3 has 14 residues. The CDR3 is CASSSPGQAYEQYF. The CDR3 nucleotides are TGCGCCAGCAGCTCGCCGGGACAGGCCTACGAGCAGTACTTC.

In this sample, this clonotype turned up a few times. The rearrangement uses TRBV29-1 and TRBJ2-5; unclear D gene. In germline, CDR1 is SQVTM, CDR2 ANQGSEA. The V gene lost 4 bases and the J gene lost 3 bases, with 12 bases spanning the gap. The CDR3 is 13 residues long. The CDR3 DNA reads as TGCAGCGTTGTGAAGCAGTTTAAAGAGACCCAGTACTTC. Protein product: CSVVKQFKETQYF.

This clonotype was recorded only once. An end of the junction differs from the germline gene, which may be a read error. This chain joins TRBV10-3 and TRBJ2-3; D is perhaps TRBD2 (5 bases). Germline V gives CDR1 ENHRY, CDR2 SYGVKD. The CDR3 loop spans 14 amino acids. CDR3 nucleotide sequence: TGTGTCATCAGTGAGGGTGACGGAAAAGATACGCAGTATTTT. This codes for CVISEGDGKDTQYF.

This clonotype has more than one count but fewer than ten. The rearrangement links TRBV10-3 to TRBJ2-5; 12 bases match TRBD2. V lost 11 bases and J lost 5; bases outside the gene matches: 12. Germline V gives CDR1 ENHRY, CDR2 SYGVKD. The CDR3 is 15 residues long. The CDR3 reads CAAKGGTSGSETQYF. The CDR3 bases are TGTGCCGCCAAAGGGGGGACTAGCGGGTCTGAGACCCAGTACTTC.

This chain joins TRBV27 and TRBJ2-7, with TRBD1 matching over 7 bases. Germline trimming cut 5 bases from V and 0 bases from J; bases unmatched to any gene: 4. Germline V gene data show CDR1 as MNHEY and CDR2 as SMNVEV (reference sequence). There are 14 residues in the CDR3. DNA for the CDR3: TGTGCCAGCAGTCTACAGGGGTACTCCTACGAGCAGTACTTC. Translated: CASSLQGYSYEQYF.

The chain carries TRBV7-8 and TRBJ2-2, with 7 nucleotides matching TRBD1. J lost 1 base, V lost 5 bases, and 4 bases had no gene match. The CDR3 sequence is 15 residues long. Germline V CDR1 and CDR2: SGHVS, FQNEAQ. The CDR3 DNA is TGTGCCAGCAGCCCGGACAGGCTGAACACCGGGGAGCTGTTTTTT. This codes for CASSPDRLNTGELFF.

The gene calls are TRBV27 and TRBJ2-3; 7 bases are shared with TRBD1. J was trimmed by 4 bases and V by 3 bases; bases with no gene match: 10. This CDR3 has 16 amino acids. The germline V gene encodes CDR1 MNHEY and CDR2 SMNVEV (reference sequence). CDR3 residues: CASSLRGGAFPDTQYF. The CDR3 DNA is TGTGCCAGCAGTTTGAGAGGGGGCGCGTTCCCAGATACGCAGTATTTT.

This clonotype has only a few counts. In DNA form, the CDR3 reads TGCGCCAGCTGTAAAAGGACAGCGAATTCACCCCTCCACTTT. It is translated as CASCKRTANSPLHF. The rearrangement uses TRBV5-1 and TRBJ1-6; TRBD1 might be the D (6 bases). The CDR3 is made up of 14 amino acids. Per the germline V gene, CDR1 is SGHRS and CDR2 is YFSETQ. Trimming removed 7 bases from V and 7 bases from J, with 15 bases in between.

V usage is TRBV6-2 or TRBV6-3 and J usage is TRBJ2-5; D unclear. Germline-derived CDR1 and CDR2 are MNHEY and SVGEGT. The CDR3 covers 12 residues. V was clipped by 2 bases and J by 6 bases, with 7 bases between them. CDR3: CASSYQAQTQYF. CDR3 in DNA: TGTGCCAGCAGTTACCAGGCCCAGACCCAGTACTTC.